The sequence of this T cell receptor (beta chain) was determined in a study of cytomegalovirus exposure and HLA in healthy donors. The PCR made use of 60 Vbeta and 13 Jbeta primers. Profiling relied on immunoSEQ multiplex PCR, and the TCRdb table lists in-frame clones only, not all of them. The data show approximately 110,000 clones, with 79% seen just once and 2.5% to 3.5% held by the top ten. Details on this clone: Antigen: not known.

Per the germline V gene, CDR1 is MGHDK and CDR2 is SYGVNS. The CDR3 runs to 16 residues. The V end was cut by 7 bases, the J end by 4 bases, with 19 bases between. Whole-study findings and limits: In vitro confirmation showed a few CMV-associated chains to be CMV antigen specific. The study listed 164 cytomegalovirus-associated TCR beta chains. Rare TCR sequences dominated, though some public TCRs recurred in many donors.

The receptor was isolated from a woman aged 40 to 49 in good health and CMV-seronegative. The chain has TRBV25-1 and TRBJ2-2; TRBD2 might be the D (7 bases). The sample consisted of PBMCs. Here the CDR3 reads CASTKGGAGFTGELFF. The CDR3 DNA reads as TGTGCCAGCACGAAGGGGGGAGCGGGGTTCACCGGGGAGCTGTTTTTT.